The sequence of this T cell receptor (beta chain) was determined in a study of cytomegalovirus exposure and HLA in healthy donors (dated by TCRdb to 2015 to 2018). About the full investigation: In an earlier analysis of roughly 500 of the donors, about 270 Gb of sequence data and 120 million or so unique TCR beta sequences from approximately 180 million T cells were reported. Besides the first cohort of around 700 subjects, a separate validation cohort made up of roughly 130 different subjects was used. Rather than drawing on any new phenotypic data, the later analysis identified candidate immune exposures from TCR beta sequences and the way those sequences occurred across donors. In a later genetic analysis, genome-wide SNP genotypes for about three fifths of the roughly 670 donors were used, and that subset was treated as a discovery cohort. Both class I and class II loci were covered by HLA typing, at four-digit resolution. An earlier analysis of approximately 500 of the donors applied high-throughput TCR beta sequencing to assess whether each TCR beta V gene segment acted as functional or pseudogenic. The aim of the study was to test whether cataloging public T cell receptors could identify signatures of past pathogen exposure. About 300 gigabases of sequencing data and around 80 million unique TCR sequences made up an early release that covered some 640 HLA-typed donors. To predict cytomegalovirus infection status, the study brought together high-throughput TCR immunosequencing, statistical association of individual TCRs with disease status, and machine learning. Donor age, sex, ethnicity and CMV serostatus were compiled together with the repertoire data. Because of strong linkage in the cohort, roughly five DR-DQ haplotypes were treated as single units for association and clustering. The study profiled the T cell repertoires of approximately 700 subjects by immunosequencing and related them to cytomegalovirus serostatus. To study patterns of TCR occurrence, a later analysis re-analyzed previously published TCR beta repertoires from 700 or so donors and added high-resolution HLA genotyping. The number of donors typed differed by locus, with about 620-630 for A, B, C, DRB1 and DQB1, roughly 550 for DQA1, about 610 for DPA1, and 472 for DPB1. Every repertoire in the discovery cohort had been generated on one and the same sequencing platform. On average, around 240,000 unique TCR beta nucleotide sequences were sequenced per donor among 350 to 400 genotyped donors of the cohort, with roughly 20% of those sequences being non-productive. Among the roughly 400 genotyped donors, around 79% belonged to the genetic ancestry cluster associated with self-reported Caucasian donors. On the study overall, not on this receptor specifically: Most CMV-associated TCR beta chains appeared to be HLA-restricted in a later analysis, and the HLA associations seemed to be driven largely by CMV exposure. In the study, about 150 TCR beta chains were listed as associated with cytomegalovirus. HLA typing was unavailable for some donors at each locus, so association tests used only the typed subset. Some IMGT-functional V segments, including TRBV6-2 and TRBV6-3, could not be distinguished by the 87-base-pair reads and were therefore excluded. Linkage disequilibrium might explain the correlated functional status among segregating V segments, but an unknown experimental factor could not be excluded. A cluster of highly shared sequence variants was judged likely to be a technical artifact of the sequencing pipeline. A later analysis associated about 16,000 TCR beta sequences with specific HLA alleles at a false discovery rate of 0.05. In a later genetic analysis, a missense DCLRE1C variant was associated with V-gene and J-gene trimming of TCR beta chains, and the association was replicated in an independent cohort. Roughly uniform sequencing depth across donors was assumed in presence/absence analyses, although this assumption may not hold. According to a later analysis, TCR association rates differed among HLA loci, with DRB1 alleles showing the most associated TCRs and HLA-C alleles showing the fewest. According to a later analysis, parvovirus B19, influenza, CMV and Epstein-Barr virus appeared linked to several top co-occurrence clusters. Broadly in line with IMGT annotations, most TCR beta V segments showed up in productive rearrangements about 87% or about 30% of the time in an earlier analysis of approximately 600 of the donors. According to a later genetic analysis, donors in an Asian-associated ancestry cluster had fewer N-insertions in productive TCRs than the roughly 670-donor mean. Cytomegalovirus status was reported to be diagnosed by the classifier with high specificity and sensitivity in both the original and validation cohorts. Some 16 rarely observed V segments, including chromosome 9 orphons, were excluded from the earlier analysis of approximately 500 of the donors because counts were too low. A few of the identified cytomegalovirus-associated TCR beta chains were confirmed in vitro to be specific for cytomegalovirus antigens. Assigning TCR associations to individual alleles was difficult when HLA alleles, especially DR and DQ, strongly co-occurred. The authors suggested that the approach could potentially be generalized to other disease states and immunological phenotypes. In a later analysis, HLA-associated TCR beta chains were found to be more clonally expanded and to have lower generation probabilities than equally common non-associated chains. A further reported finding was that TCR beta sequences accurately predicted the HLA-A and HLA-B alleles for most subjects in the first cohort. While some public TCRs were present in many individuals, most TCR sequences turned up only very rarely across donors. For the cohort, immune exposure information was limited to CMV serostatus. In this cohort, only TCR beta chains were sequenced, and detectable features were limited by the absence of alpha or paired-chain data.

Taken from the germline V gene, the CDR1 and CDR2 loops are SGHRS and YFSETQ. The CDR3 spans 15 residues, from the cysteine through the phenylalanine. The only DNA kept is the CDR3, 45 bases in frame from the first base. V loses 0 bases, J loses 3 bases, and the germline ends lie 10 bases apart. Concerning this clone: There is no known antigen for this receptor. No much larger clone is present one base from it, and per-base qualities are unavailable.

To prepare the library, the immunoSEQ multiplex PCR assay was applied. For the multiplex PCR, a mixture combining 60 forward primers for TCR Vbeta segments and 13 reverse primers for TCR Jbeta segments was used. Amplification of the CDR3 region of rearranged TCR beta genes was performed with a multiplex PCR assay on genomic DNA. The amplified TCR beta libraries were sequenced on the Illumina HiSeq System as 87-base-pair reads. The authors' pipeline ran thus. A later analysis tallied roughly 80 million unique TCR beta chains across the 666 repertoires, and about 10 million of those chains were shared by two or more donors. A nearest-neighbor algorithm error-corrected the raw reads and collapsed the reads into unique sequences, merging closely related sequences to remove PCR and sequencing errors. Alignment of CDR3 sequences to IMGT reference sequences was used to assign V, D and J gene segments. For a sequence to be retained, at least a six-nucleotide match to both a V gene segment and a J gene segment was required. Rearrangements were classified as productive when the CDR3 lacked stop codons and remained in frame with V and J, and all other rearrangements were classified as non-productive. CDR3 was defined by IMGT convention, running from the second conserved V-encoded cysteine to the conserved J-encoded phenylalanine. Sequences without an unambiguous match to a single V gene segment were excluded from the earlier analysis of a few hundred of the donors. An earlier analysis of approximately 590 of the donors called V segments functional above 56.7% productive rearrangements and segregating when the between-donor standard deviation exceeded 5%. A statistical classification framework was built for diagnosing cytomegalovirus status from the catalog of TCR beta chain sequences. A later analysis assigned V and J genes by comparing TCR nucleotide sequences with IMGT/GENE-DB human TR gene sequences. In a later analysis, CDR3 sequences and most-parsimonious VDJ recombination scenarios were assigned using the TCRdist pipeline. In a later analysis, every TCR beta chain was defined by the combination of its CDR3 amino acid sequence and its V-gene family, and reads without a unique V-gene family were dropped. A later analysis removed over 500 highly shared, low-generation-probability nucleotide sequences to deal with suspected cross-contamination and a sequencing artifact. For each public chain, a later analysis derived a clonal expansion index from normalized ranks of inferred template counts within each repertoire. A later analysis computed generation probabilities with a VDJ recombination model fitted to out-of-frame rearrangements, and checked the results against IGoR. In a later analysis, TCR-TCR, TCR-HLA and TCR-CMV co-occurrence was scored with hypergeometric tests, and a repertoire-size bias correction was applied to TCR pairs. To estimate false discovery rates, a later analysis permuted the HLA or CMV assignments 20 times. A later analysis grouped co-occurring TCRs with DBSCAN, adding TCRdist sequence similarity when clustering within HLA-allele-positive subsets. Repertoires with fewer than 30,000 or more than 120,000 public chains, plus five repertoires with anomalous nucleotide sharing, were excluded from co-occurrence clustering. This immuneACCESS table, as held by TCRdb, lists in-frame sequences with V and J called but not all clones. Of the missing ones, under half trace to an unresolved V gene in checked studies; the others have no known cause. The V and J calls and clone size are taken from that table; D and trimming were inferred from the DNA. This sample lists about 160,000 clones; 80% were detected once. The biggest ten clones account for 1.3% of the sample.

The cohort comprised hundreds of healthy bone marrow donors. Cohort members were all nominally healthy when sampled, although unrecorded immune exposures were likely present. The donor tested CMV seronegative, placing the donor among the 300 to 450 seronegative members of the cohort. A peripheral blood sample was collected from each donor, and TCR beta sequencing was performed on peripheral blood mononuclear cells. The Qiagen DNeasy Blood Extraction Kit was used to extract genomic DNA from the blood cell samples. In this chain, TRBV5-1 is recombined with TRBJ2-1; TRBD1 is perhaps the D gene, given 6 matching bases. This receptor was taken from a young man in good health and CMV-seronegative. The sequenced material came from PBMCs. CDR3 region: CASSLEGDLYNEQFF. The DNA sequence is as follows: TGCGCCAGCAGCTTGGAGGGGGATCTCTACAATGAGCAGTTCTTC.